Reported below is one T cell receptor (beta chain). Its specificity is not known. The table came from immunoSEQ multiplex PCR; TCRdb's copy has only in-frame clones and leaves some out. The sample lists about 8,700 clones, around 85% occurring once. This entry is derived from a study of T cell clonotyping in hematopoietic cell transplantation. This CDR3 has 13 amino acids. J gave up 4 bases and V 2 bases, and 4 bases lay outside the gene matches. The germline V gene encodes CDR1 GTSNPN and CDR2 SVGIG (reference sequence). Study results and caveats: Broader posttransplant TCR repertoire diversity was predicted by graft donor and pretransplant recipient Inverse Simpson Index values.

The V call is TRBV30, the J call TRBJ1-1, with TRBD1 identical over 7 bases. Sequenced material: PBMCs, taken 180 days after allogeneic stem cell transplant. This clonotype was sampled from a female patient between 25 and 45 years old who had an allogeneic stem cell transplant, so the T cells may come from the graft donor. Some clones in this sample may be carry-over from other donors' samples. The CDR3 loop reads CAWSQGEFTEAFF. The CDR3 region has the DNA TGTGCCTGGAGTCAGGGGGAATTCACTGAAGCTTTCTTT.